This T cell receptor (beta chain) was obtained from a study of human CD8 memory T cell subsets. TCR beta was sequenced from UMI-tagged 5' RACE libraries. Using the 5' RACE reads, TCRdb records one entry per CDR3 protein without DNA. The repertoire table contains around 4,900 distinct CDR3 sequences. The CDR3 sequence is 14 residues long. The germline V gene encodes CDR1 DFQATT and CDR2 SNEGSKA (reference sequence). The chain combines TRBV20-1 with TRBJ2-7; TCRdb proposes TRBD1, but this gene call is untestable without DNA. The specimen sequenced was CD8+ T cells from PBMCs. The sequence was collected from a human donor in good health. CDR3 in amino acids: CSARDSTGVYEQYF.